This TCR beta chain stems from a study of blood T cell repertoires in COVID-19. Across the whole study: Collection of acute and convalescent COVID-19 samples took place in the United States, Italy and Spain. The cDNA or gDNA used as material had been derived from T cells, B-cell-depleted T cells, or PBMCs.

Original data processing: Amplified reference gene primers provided the basis for estimating nucleated cell counts. Sequenced by immunoSEQ multiplex PCR; TCRdb stores in-frame clones only, minus some. V and J calls and clone size are copied from that table; D and trimming were computed from the DNA. The table shows approximately 500,000 clones, with 80% to 90% occurring only once. This CDR3 is built from 15 residues. CDR1 and CDR2 (germline): MNHEY, SVGAGI. Trimming took 6 bases from V and 1 from J, leaving 15 bases between them. The sequence was collected from a human donor in a cohort sampled during active COVID-19. The chain joins TRBV6-5 to TRBJ1-1; perhaps TRBD1 as D (6 bases). Sequenced: peripheral blood. In DNA form, the CDR3 reads TGTGCCAGCAGACCCCCAGACAGGCAGAACACTGAAGCTTTCTTT. Translation: CASRPPDRQNTEAFF.